This T cell receptor (beta chain) was documented in a study of blood T cell repertoires in COVID-19. As for the study in general: COVID-19 samples from acute and convalescent phases originated in the United States, Italy and Spain. PBMCs, B-cell-depleted T cells, or T cells provided the cDNA or gDNA that made up the material.

Methods used by the authors: Reference gene primers were amplified, and this amplification served to estimate nucleated cell counts. The table came from immunoSEQ multiplex PCR; TCRdb's copy has only in-frame clones and leaves some out. That table is the source of V, J and clone size, and D and trimming were worked out from the DNA. The sample lists approximately 180,000 clones, over 80% occurring once. The V segment lost 0 bases and the J segment 3 bases; nucleotides outside the gene matches: 2. The CDR3 runs to 15 residues. Germline V gene sequence: CDR1 LGHNA, CDR2 YSLEER. The sequenced material came from peripheral blood. The chain recombines TRBV4-3 with TRBJ2-7; TRBD1 matches 10 bases. This sequence originates from a woman in her seventies with acute or convalescent COVID-19. The CDR3 DNA follows: TGCGCCAGCAGCCAAGATAGGGACAGGGGCTACGAGCAGTACTTC. The encoded protein is CASSQDRDRGYEQYF.